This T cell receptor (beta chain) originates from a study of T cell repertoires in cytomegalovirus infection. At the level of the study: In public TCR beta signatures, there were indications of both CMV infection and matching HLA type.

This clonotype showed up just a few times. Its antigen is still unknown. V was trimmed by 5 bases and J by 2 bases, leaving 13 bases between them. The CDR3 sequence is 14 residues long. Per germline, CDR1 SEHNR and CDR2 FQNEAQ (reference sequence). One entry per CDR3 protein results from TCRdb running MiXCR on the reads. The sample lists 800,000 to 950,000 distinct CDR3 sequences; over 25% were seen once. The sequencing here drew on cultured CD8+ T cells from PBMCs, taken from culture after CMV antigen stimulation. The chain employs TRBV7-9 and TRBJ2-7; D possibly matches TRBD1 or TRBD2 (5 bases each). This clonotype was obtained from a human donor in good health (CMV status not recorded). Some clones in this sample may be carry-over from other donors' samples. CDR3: CASSHRGYPYEQYV. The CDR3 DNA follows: TGTGCCAGCAGCCACCGGGGCTATCCCTACGAGCAGTACGTC.